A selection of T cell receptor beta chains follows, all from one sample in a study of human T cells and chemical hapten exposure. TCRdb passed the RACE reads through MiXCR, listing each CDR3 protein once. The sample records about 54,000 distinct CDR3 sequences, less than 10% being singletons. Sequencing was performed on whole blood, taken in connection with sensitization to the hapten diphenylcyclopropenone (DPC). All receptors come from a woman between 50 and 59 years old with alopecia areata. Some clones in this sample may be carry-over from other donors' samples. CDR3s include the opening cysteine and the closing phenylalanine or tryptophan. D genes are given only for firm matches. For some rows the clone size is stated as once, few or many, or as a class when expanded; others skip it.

CDR3 DNA: TGTGCCAGTACCCGACCCCAAGAGACCCAGTACTTC; CDR3 protein: CASTRPQETQYF; clone size: .; V gene: TRBV6-2/TRBV6-3; D gene: .; J gene: TRBJ2-5
CDR3 DNA: TGTGCCAGCTGTCCGGAACACTACGAGCAGTACTTC; CDR3 protein: CASCPEHYEQYF; clone size: many; V gene: TRBV6-6; D gene: .; J gene: TRBJ2-7
CDR3 DNA: TGCAGTGCTGAAGGACCCCCTAGCTCCTACAATGAGCAGTTCTTC; CDR3 protein: CSAEGPPSSYNEQFF; clone size: many; V gene: TRBV20-1; D gene: .; J gene: TRBJ2-1
CDR3 DNA: TGTGCCAGCAGCTTAGCCCTAGCGGGAGGCAATGAGCAGTTCTTC; CDR3 protein: CASSLALAGGNEQFF; clone size: few; V gene: TRBV7-9; D gene: TRBD2; J gene: TRBJ2-1
CDR3 DNA: TGTGCCAGCAGCCTATTCGACAGGGGTGAGCAGTTCTTC; CDR3 protein: CASSLFDRGEQFF; clone size: .; V gene: TRBV7-9; D gene: TRBD1; J gene: TRBJ2-1
CDR3 DNA: TGTGCCAGCAGTTTAAAGGGGAATGGCTACACCTTC; CDR3 protein: CASSLKGNGYTF; clone size: few; V gene: TRBV28; D gene: .; J gene: TRBJ1-2
CDR3 DNA: TGTGCCAGCAGCGGGTACGCCAGGGGGAACACCGGGGAGCTGTTTTTT; CDR3 protein: CASSGYARGNTGELFF; clone size: few; V gene: TRBV5-6; D gene: .; J gene: TRBJ2-2
CDR3 DNA: TGTGCCAGCAGCCGCCACATGGAACCGAGAGAAGCTTTCTTT; CDR3 protein: CASSRHMEPREAFF; clone size: few; V gene: TRBV28; D gene: .; J gene: TRBJ1-1
CDR3 DNA: TGCGCCAGCAGCGAACAGGGCGGGGACGGCTATGGCTACACCTTC; CDR3 protein: CASSEQGGDGYGYTF; clone size: many; V gene: TRBV4-3; D gene: .; J gene: TRBJ1-2
CDR3 DNA: TGCAGTGCTCCCCACCCCCGGGACAGGGGGCCGGCAGATACGCAGTATTTT; CDR3 protein: CSAPHPRDRGPADTQYF; clone size: few; V gene: TRBV20-1; D gene: TRBD1; J gene: TRBJ2-3
CDR3 DNA: TGCGCCAGCAGTGCCGGGACAGGTACATCCTACGAGCAGTACTTC; CDR3 protein: CASSAGTGTSYEQYF; clone size: many; V gene: TRBV10-1; D gene: TRBD1; J gene: TRBJ2-7